These 2 T cell receptor beta chains originate from one sample sequenced in a study of OX40 agonist ivuxolimab in advanced cancers. The repertoire was sequenced with immunoSEQ multiplex PCR; TCRdb's copy has only in-frame clones and lacks some. The sample consists of tens of thousands of clones, about 79% of them appearing once. Specimen: CD4+ or CD8+ T cells sorted from blood, collected in a trial of the OX40 agonist ivuxolimab. Source of these receptors: an adult with an advanced solid tumor such as melanoma, head and neck, liver or kidney cancer.

Here the CDR3 reads CAISESAGSHEQYF. The CDR3 coding sequence is TGTGCCATCAGTGAGTCGGCAGGGTCCCACGAGCAGTACTTC. The chain combines TRBV10-3 with TRBJ2-7; maybe TRBD1 (5 bases). Germline V gene sequence: CDR1 ENHRY, CDR2 SYGVKD. This CDR3 is 14 amino acids long. V was shortened by 0 bases and J by 5 bases, with 11 bases between the two germline ends.

The chain carries TRBV7-6 and TRBJ2-7; 8 bases match TRBD1. Losses at the gene ends were 5 bases for V and 7 bases for J; bases not matched to a gene: 13. The CDR3 runs to 15 residues. CDR1 is SGHVS and CDR2 is FNYEAQ in the germline V gene. DNA for the CDR3: TGTGCCAGCAGCCCGTCGGACAGGGTCGTCCGGGAGCAGTACTTC. Translation: CASSPSDRVVREQYF. Variable domain in full (rest from reference TRBV7-6 and TRBJ2-7): GAGVSQSPRYKVTKRGQDVALRCDPISGHVSLYWYRQALGQGPEFLTYFNYEAQQDKSGLPNDRFSAERPEGSISTLTIQRTEQRDSAMYRCASSPSDRVVREQYFGPGTRLTVT.